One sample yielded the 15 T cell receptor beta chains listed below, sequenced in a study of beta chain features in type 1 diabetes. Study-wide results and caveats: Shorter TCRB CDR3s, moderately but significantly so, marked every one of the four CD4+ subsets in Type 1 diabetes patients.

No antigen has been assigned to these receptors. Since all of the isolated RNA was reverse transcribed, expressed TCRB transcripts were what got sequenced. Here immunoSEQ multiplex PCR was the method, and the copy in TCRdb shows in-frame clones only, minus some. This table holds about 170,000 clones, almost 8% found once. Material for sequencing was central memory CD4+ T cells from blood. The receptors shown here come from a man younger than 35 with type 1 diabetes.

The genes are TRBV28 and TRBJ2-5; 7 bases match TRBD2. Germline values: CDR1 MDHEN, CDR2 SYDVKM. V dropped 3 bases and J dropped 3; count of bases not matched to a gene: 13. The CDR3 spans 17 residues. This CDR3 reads CASSFGTLLGGEETQYF. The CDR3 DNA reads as TGTGCCAGCAGTTTCGGGACTTTGCTGGGGGGGGAAGAGACCCAGTACTTC.

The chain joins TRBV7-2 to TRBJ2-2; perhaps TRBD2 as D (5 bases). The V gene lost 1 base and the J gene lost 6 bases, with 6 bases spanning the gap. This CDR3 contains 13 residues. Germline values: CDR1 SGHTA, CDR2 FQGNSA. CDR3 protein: CASSLDGAGELFF. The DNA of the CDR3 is TGTGCCAGCAGCTTAGACGGGGCCGGGGAGCTGTTTTTT.

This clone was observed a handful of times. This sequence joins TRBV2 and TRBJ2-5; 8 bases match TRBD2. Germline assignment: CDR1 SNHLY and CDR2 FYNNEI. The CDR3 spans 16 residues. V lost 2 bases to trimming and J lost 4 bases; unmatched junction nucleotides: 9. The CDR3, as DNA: TGTGCCAGCAGTGAACCCATGGCGGGGGGACCAGAGACCCAGTACTTC. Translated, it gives CASSEPMAGGPETQYF.

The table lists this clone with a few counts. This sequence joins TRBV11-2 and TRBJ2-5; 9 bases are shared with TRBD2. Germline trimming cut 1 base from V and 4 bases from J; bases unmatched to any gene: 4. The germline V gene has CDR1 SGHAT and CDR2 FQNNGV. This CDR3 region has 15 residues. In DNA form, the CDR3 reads TGTGCCAGCAGCTTAGGATCTAGCGGGATAGAGACCCAGTACTTC. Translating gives CASSLGSSGIETQYF.

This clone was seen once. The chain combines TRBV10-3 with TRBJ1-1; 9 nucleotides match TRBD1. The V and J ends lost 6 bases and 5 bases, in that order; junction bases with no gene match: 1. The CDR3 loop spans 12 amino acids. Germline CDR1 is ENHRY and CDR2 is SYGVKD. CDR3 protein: CAIRGTGTEAFF. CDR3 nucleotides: TGTGCCATCAGAGGGACAGGGACTGAAGCTTTCTTT.

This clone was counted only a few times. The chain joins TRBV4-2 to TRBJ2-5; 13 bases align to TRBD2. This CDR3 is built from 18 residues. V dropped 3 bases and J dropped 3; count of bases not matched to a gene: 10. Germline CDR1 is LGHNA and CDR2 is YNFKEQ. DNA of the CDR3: TGTGCCAGCAGCCAGAGACCCGGGACTAGCGGGGCCGAAGAGACCCAGTACTTC. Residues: CASSQRPGTSGAEETQYF.

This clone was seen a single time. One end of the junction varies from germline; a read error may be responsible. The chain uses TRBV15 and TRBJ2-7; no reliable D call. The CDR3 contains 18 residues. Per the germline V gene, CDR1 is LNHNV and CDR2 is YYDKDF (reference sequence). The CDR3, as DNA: TGCCAGGTCCCGCAGGTTCCTCCTGTGCCCTGGTCAGACTACGAGCAGTACTTC. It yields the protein CQVPQVPPVPWSDYEQYF.

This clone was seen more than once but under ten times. CDR3 nucleotide sequence: TGTGCCAGCACCTCTCAGGGGCAGGGTGCAGATACGCAGTATTTT. This codes for CASTSQGQGADTQYF. V is TRBV28 and J is TRBJ2-3, with TRBD1 as a possible D gene (6 bases). CDR1 and CDR2 (germline): MDHEN, SYDVKM. Between the trimmed V and J ends, which lost 7 bases and 4 bases, there was a span of 18 bases. This CDR3 has 15 residues.

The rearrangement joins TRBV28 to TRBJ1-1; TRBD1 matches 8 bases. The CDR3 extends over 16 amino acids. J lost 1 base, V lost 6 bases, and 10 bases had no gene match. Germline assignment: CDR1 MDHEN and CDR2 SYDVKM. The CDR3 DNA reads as TGTGCCAGCAGCTACGCCCGGGGACAGGAGAACACTGAAGCTTTCTTT. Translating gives CASSYARGQENTEAFF. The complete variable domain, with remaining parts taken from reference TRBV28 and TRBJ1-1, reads DVKVTQSSRYLVKRTGEKVFLECVQDMDHENMFWYRQDPGLGLRLIYFSYDVKMKEKGDIPEGYSVSREKKERFSLILESASTNQTSMYLCASSYARGQENTEAFFGQGTRLTVV.

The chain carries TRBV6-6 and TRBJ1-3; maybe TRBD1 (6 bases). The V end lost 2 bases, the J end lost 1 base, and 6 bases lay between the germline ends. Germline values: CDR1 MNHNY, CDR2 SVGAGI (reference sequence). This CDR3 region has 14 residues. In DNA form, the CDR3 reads TGTGCCAGCAGTTACACAGGGTCTGGAAACACCATATATTTT. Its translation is CASSYTGSGNTIYF.

In DNA form, the CDR3 reads TGTGCCAGCAGCCAAGATCGCAGCGAGTATCCTAGCACAGATACGCAGTATTTT. Its translation is CASSQDRSEYPSTDTQYF. The gene calls are TRBV14 and TRBJ2-3, with D uncertain. The ends were cut back, 0 bases at V and 0 bases at J, with 16 bases in the middle. This CDR3 has 18 amino acids. Germline loops: CDR1 SGHDN, CDR2 FVKESK.

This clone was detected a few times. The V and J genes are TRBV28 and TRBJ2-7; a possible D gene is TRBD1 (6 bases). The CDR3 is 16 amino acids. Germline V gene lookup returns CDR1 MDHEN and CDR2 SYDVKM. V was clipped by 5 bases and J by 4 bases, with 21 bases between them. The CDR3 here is CASSDLTRTARYEQYF. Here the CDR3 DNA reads TGTGCCAGCAGTGACCTTACAAGGACAGCCCGGTACGAGCAGTACTTC.

The CDR3 spells CASSLAGTSGETQYF. Written as DNA, the CDR3 is TGTGCCAGCAGCTTGGCCGGGACTAGCGGAGAGACCCAGTACTTC. V usage is TRBV5-4 and J usage is TRBJ2-5; TRBD2 matches 11 bases. J gave up 4 bases and V 0 bases, and 2 bases lay outside the gene matches. Germline loops: CDR1 SGHNT, CDR2 YYREEE (reference sequence). The CDR3 runs 15 residues.

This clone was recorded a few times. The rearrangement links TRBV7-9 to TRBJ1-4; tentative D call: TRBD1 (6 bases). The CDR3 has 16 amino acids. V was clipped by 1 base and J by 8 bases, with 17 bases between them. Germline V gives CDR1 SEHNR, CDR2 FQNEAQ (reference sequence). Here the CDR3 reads CASSLDWGQLGEKLFF. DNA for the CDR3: TGTGCCAGCAGCTTAGACTGGGGGCAACTGGGCGAAAAACTGTTTTTT.

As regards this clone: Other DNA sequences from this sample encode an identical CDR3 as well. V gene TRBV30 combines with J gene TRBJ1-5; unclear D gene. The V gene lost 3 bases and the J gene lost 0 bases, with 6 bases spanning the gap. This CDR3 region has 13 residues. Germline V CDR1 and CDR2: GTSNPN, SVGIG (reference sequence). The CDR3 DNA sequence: TGTGCCTGGAGGGCTGATAGCAATCAGCCCCAGCATTTT. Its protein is CAWRADSNQPQHF. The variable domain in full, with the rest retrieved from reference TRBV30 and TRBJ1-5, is SQTIHQWPATLVQPVGSPLSLECTVEGTSNPNLYWYRQAAGRGLQLLFYSVGIGQISSEVPQNLSASRPQDRQFILSSKKLLLSDSGFYLCAWRADSNQPQHFGDGTRLSIL.